The 9 T cell receptor beta chains reported below all come from one sample, sequenced in a study of cytomegalovirus exposure and HLA in healthy donors. Produced via immunoSEQ multiplex PCR; TCRdb's table is partial and in-frame only. This table holds hundreds of thousands of clones, roughly 85% found once. Input material: PBMCs. The receptors derive from a woman under 30 in good health and CMV-seronegative.

The chain recombines TRBV19 with TRBJ1-6; D ambiguous. Germline V gene lookup returns CDR1 LNHDA and CDR2 SQIVND (reference sequence). This CDR3 is 15 amino acids long. Trimming left V 8 bases short and J 3 bases short, with 14 bases between. The CDR3 coding sequence is TGTGCCAGTTCCTCCCAACGGGGCTATAATTCACCCCTCCACTTT. Its protein product is CASSSQRGYNSPLHF.

The chain has TRBV2 and TRBJ1-1; TRBD1 might be the D (6 bases). Germline CDR1 SNHLY, CDR2 FYNNEI. The V and J ends lost 2 bases and 3 bases respectively, with 13 bases between them. The CDR3 is made up of 15 amino acids. CDR3 sequence: CASSEHRVADTEAFF. CDR3 nucleotides: TGTGCCAGCAGTGAACACAGGGTTGCGGACACTGAAGCTTTCTTT.

This clone has more than one count but fewer than ten. The gene calls are TRBV6-4 and TRBJ1-2, with 11 bases fitting TRBD1. Germline CDR1 MRHNA, CDR2 SNTAGT. V was pared by 0 bases and J by 4 bases, with 1 base of the junction left unmatched. CDR3 length: 15 residues. Here the CDR3 DNA reads TGTGCCAGCAGTGACTCGGACAGGGGGCTCTATGGCTACACCTTC. The encoded protein is CASSDSDRGLYGYTF.

V gene TRBV27 combines with J gene TRBJ1-5; perhaps TRBD1 as D (5 bases). Germline V lookup: CDR1 MNHEY, CDR2 SMNVEV (reference sequence). Trimming removed 8 bases at V and 1 base at J, with 12 bases between. This CDR3 is built from 14 residues. The CDR3: CASGARGSNQPQHF. The DNA for the CDR3 is TGTGCCAGCGGGGCTCGGGGGAGCAATCAGCCCCAGCATTTT.

The rearrangement joins TRBV2 to TRBJ2-7; 9 bases fit TRBD1. J lost 3 bases, V lost 4 bases, and 7 bases had no gene match. The germline V gene encodes CDR1 SNHLY and CDR2 FYNNEI. The CDR3 consists of 15 residues. CDR3 residues: CASSANRGPDYEQYF. CDR3 DNA sequence: TGTGCCAGCAGTGCCAACAGGGGGCCCGACTACGAGCAGTACTTC.

In its sample, this clone was seen once. The rearrangement uses TRBV27 and TRBJ2-3; TRBD2 aligns across 15 bases. CDR1 and CDR2 from the germline V gene are MNHEY and SMNVEV (reference sequence). This CDR3 is built from 18 residues. The V gene end was trimmed by 3 bases and the J gene end by 1 base; junction bases not matched to a gene: 5. The DNA of the CDR3 is TGTGCCAGCAGTTTTGGACTAGCGGGAGGGTTGGGCACAGATACGCAGTATTTT. Its translation is CASSFGLAGGLGTDTQYF.

The chain recombines TRBV4-2 with TRBJ2-3; TRBD2 aligns across 7 bases. The germline CDR1 and CDR2 sequences are LGHNA and YNFKEQ. The CDR3 runs to 16 residues. V was pared by 0 bases and J by 4 bases, with 7 bases of the junction left unmatched. This CDR3 is CASSQEGLSGADTQYF. The CDR3 DNA reads as TGTGCCAGCAGCCAAGAAGGGTTAAGCGGGGCAGATACGCAGTATTTT.

This clone was observed once. The chain links TRBV30 to TRBJ1-3, with D possibly matching TRBD1 (5 bases). The CDR3 covers 14 residues. Germline lookup yields CDR1 GTSNPN and CDR2 SVGIG (reference sequence). V was cut by 7 bases and J by 3 bases, with 16 bases left in between. Written as DNA, the CDR3 is TGTGCCTCCGACCGGGGGTTATATGGAAACACCATATATTTT. Its translation is CASDRGLYGNTIYF.

The chain uses TRBV4-1 and TRBJ1-2, with D possibly TRBD1 on 5 matching bases. Germline V lookup: CDR1 MGHRA, CDR2 YSYEKL. The ends were cut back, 4 bases at V and 3 bases at J, with 12 bases in the middle. CDR3 length: 14 amino acids. The CDR3 spells CASSPQEGDYGYTF. The CDR3 nucleotides are TGCGCCAGCAGCCCCCAGGAAGGGGACTATGGCTACACCTTC.